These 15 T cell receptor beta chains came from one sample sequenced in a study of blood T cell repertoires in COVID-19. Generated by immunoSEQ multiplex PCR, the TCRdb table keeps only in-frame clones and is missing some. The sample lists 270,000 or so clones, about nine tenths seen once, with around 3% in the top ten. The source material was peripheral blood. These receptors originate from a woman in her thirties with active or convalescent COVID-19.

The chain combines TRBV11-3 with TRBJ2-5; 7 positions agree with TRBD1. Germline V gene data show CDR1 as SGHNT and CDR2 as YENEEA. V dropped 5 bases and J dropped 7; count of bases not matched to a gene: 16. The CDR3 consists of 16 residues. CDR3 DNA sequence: TGTGCCAGCAGCACCAACAGGGGCCCAGGCCTCCGGACCCAGTACTTC. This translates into CASSTNRGPGLRTQYF. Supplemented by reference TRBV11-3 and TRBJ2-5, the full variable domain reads EAGVVQSPRYKIIEKKQPVAFWCNPISGHNTLYWYLQNLGQGPELLIRYENEEAVDDSQLPKDRFSAERLKGVDSTLKIQPAELGDSAVYLCASSTNRGPGLRTQYFGPGTRLLVL.

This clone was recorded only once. Written as DNA, the CDR3 is TGTGCCAGCAGTTTCGACTACCCCTCCTCCTACGAGCAGTACTTC. Protein: CASSFDYPSSYEQYF. The gene calls are TRBV6-2 or TRBV6-3 and TRBJ2-7, with a tentative D call TRBD2 (5 bases). Trimming removed 4 bases from V and 0 bases from J, with 13 bases in between. Germline V gene lookup returns CDR1 MNHEY and CDR2 SVGEGT. The CDR3 has 15 residues.

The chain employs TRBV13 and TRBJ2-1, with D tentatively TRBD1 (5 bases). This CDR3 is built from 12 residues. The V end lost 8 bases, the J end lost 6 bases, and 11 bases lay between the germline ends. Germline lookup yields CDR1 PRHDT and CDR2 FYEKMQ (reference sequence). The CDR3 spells CASAYRLNEQFF. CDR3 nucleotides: TGTGCCAGCGCGTACAGGCTCAATGAGCAGTTCTTC.

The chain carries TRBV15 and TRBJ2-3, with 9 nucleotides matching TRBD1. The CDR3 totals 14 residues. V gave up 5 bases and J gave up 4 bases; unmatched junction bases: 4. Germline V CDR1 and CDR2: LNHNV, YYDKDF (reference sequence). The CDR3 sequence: CATSRGQGSDTQYF. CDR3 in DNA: TGTGCCACCAGCCGGGGACAGGGCTCAGATACGCAGTATTTT.

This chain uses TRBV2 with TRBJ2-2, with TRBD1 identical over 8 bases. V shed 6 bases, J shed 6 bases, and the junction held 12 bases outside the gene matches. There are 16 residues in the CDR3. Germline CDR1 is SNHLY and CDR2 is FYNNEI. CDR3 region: CASRGVQGAGPGELFF. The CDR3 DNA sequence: TGTGCCAGCAGAGGCGTTCAGGGGGCAGGTCCCGGGGAGCTGTTTTTT.

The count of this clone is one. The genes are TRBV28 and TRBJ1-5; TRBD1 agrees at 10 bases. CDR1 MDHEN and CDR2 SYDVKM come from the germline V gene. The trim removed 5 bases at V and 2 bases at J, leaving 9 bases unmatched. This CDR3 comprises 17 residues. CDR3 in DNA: TGTGCCAGCAGTCCAATCGGGACAGGGGCTGGCAATCAGCCCCAGCATTTT. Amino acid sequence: CASSPIGTGAGNQPQHF.

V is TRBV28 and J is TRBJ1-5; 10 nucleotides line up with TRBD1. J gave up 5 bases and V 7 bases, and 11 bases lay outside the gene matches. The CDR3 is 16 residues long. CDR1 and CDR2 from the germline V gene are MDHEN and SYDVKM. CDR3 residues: CASNPDRDRGDQPQHF. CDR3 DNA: TGTGCCAGCAATCCAGACCGGGACAGGGGAGATCAGCCCCAGCATTTT.

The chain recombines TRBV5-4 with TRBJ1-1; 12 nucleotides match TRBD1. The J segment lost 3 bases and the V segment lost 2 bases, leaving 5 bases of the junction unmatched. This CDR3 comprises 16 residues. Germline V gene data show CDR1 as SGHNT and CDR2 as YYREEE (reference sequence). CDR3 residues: CASSLGTGGRHTEAFF. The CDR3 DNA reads TGTGCCAGCAGCTTAGGGACAGGGGGCAGGCACACTGAAGCTTTCTTT.

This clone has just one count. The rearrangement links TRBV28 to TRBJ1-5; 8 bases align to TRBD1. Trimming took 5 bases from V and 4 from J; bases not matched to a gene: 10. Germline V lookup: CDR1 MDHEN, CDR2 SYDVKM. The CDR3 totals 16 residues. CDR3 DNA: TGTGCCAGCAGTCAAGCCTGGACAGGGATGAATCAGCCCCAGCATTTT. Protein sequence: CASSQAWTGMNQPQHF.

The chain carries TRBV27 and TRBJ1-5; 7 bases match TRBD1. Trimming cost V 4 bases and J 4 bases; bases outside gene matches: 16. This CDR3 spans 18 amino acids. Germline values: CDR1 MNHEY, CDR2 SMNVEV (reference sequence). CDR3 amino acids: CASSSLTGMNFRNQPQHF. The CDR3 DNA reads TGTGCCAGCAGTTCCTTGACAGGGATGAACTTTCGGAATCAGCCCCAGCATTTT.

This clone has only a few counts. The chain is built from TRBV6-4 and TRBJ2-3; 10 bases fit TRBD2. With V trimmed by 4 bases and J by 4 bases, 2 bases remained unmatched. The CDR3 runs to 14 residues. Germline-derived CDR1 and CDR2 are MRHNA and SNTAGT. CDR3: CASSGAGGSDTQYF. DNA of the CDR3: TGTGCCAGCAGTGGAGCGGGGGGGTCAGATACGCAGTATTTT.

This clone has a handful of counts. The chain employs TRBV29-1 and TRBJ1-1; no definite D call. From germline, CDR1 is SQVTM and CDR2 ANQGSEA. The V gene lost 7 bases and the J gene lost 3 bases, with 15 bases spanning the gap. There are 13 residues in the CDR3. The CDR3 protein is CSASREGYTEAFF. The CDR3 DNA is TGCAGCGCTTCGAGGGAGGGTTACACTGAAGCTTTCTTT. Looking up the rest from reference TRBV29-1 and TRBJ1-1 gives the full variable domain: SAVISQKPSRDICQRGTSLTIQCQVDSQVTMMFWYRQQPGQSLTLIATANQGSEATYESGFVIDKFPISRPNLTFSTLTVSNMSPEDSSIYLCSASREGYTEAFFGQGTRLTVV.

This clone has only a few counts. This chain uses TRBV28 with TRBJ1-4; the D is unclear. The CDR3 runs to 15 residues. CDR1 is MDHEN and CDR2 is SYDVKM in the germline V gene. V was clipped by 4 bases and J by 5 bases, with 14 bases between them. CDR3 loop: CASSSEGSTNEKLFF. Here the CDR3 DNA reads TGTGCCAGCAGTTCCGAGGGATCCACGAATGAAAAACTGTTTTTT.

CDR3 nucleotides: TGTGCCAGCAGCCAACTGCAGGGGGACACTGAAGCTTTCTTT. As protein: CASSQLQGDTEAFF. The chain combines TRBV7-9 with TRBJ1-1, with 7 bases lining up with TRBD1. Per the germline V gene, CDR1 is SEHNR and CDR2 is FQNEAQ (reference sequence). V lost 5 bases to trimming and J lost 3 bases; unmatched junction nucleotides: 6. This CDR3 comprises 14 residues. The full variable domain, rest sourced from reference TRBV7-9 and TRBJ1-1, is DTGVSQNPRHKITKRGQNVTFRCDPISEHNRLYWYRQTLGQGPEFLTYFQNEAQLEKSRLLSDRFSAERPKGSFSTLEIQRTEQGDSAMYLCASSQLQGDTEAFFGQGTRLTVV.

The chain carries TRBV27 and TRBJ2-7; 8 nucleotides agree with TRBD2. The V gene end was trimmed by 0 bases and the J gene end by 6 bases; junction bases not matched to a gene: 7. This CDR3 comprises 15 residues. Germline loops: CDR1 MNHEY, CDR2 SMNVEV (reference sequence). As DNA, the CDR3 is TGTGCCAGCAGTTTATCTACGGGGGGGCCGCGCGAGCAGTACTTC. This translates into CASSLSTGGPREQYF.